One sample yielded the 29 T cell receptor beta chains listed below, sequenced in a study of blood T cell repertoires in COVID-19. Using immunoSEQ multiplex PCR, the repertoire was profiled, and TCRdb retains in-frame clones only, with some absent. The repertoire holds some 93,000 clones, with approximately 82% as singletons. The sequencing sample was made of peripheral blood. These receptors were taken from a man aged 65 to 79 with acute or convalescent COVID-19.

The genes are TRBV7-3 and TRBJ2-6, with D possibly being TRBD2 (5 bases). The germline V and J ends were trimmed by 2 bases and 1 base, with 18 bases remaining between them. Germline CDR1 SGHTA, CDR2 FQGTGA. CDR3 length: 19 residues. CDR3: CASSLSPPRRGSGANVLTF. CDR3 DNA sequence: TGTGCCAGCAGCTTATCCCCCCCCAGAAGAGGGTCTGGGGCCAACGTCCTGACTTTC. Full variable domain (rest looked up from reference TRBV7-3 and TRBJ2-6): GAGVSQTPSNKVTEKGKYVELRCDPISGHTALYWYRQSLGQGPEFLIYFQGTGAADDSGLPNDRFFAVRPEGSVSTLKIQRTERGDSAVYLCASSLSPPRRGSGANVLTFGAGSRLTVL.

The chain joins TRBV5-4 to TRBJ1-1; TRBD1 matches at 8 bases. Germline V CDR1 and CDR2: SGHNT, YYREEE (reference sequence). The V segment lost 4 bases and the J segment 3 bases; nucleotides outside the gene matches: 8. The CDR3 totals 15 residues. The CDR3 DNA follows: TGTGCCAGCAGCATCACAGGGGGACGGGACACTGAAGCTTTCTTT. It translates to CASSITGGRDTEAFF.

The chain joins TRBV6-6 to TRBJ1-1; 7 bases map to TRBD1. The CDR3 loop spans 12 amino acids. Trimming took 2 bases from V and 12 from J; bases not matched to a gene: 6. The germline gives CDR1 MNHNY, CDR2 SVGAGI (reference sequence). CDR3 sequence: CASSYGQVGTFF. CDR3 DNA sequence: TGTGCCAGCAGTTACGGACAGGTAGGAACTTTCTTT.

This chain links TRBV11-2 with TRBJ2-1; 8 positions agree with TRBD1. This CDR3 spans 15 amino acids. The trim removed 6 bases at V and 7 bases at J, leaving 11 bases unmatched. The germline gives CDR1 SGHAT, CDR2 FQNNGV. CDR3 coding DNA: TGTGCCAGCAGATTGCAGGGGGCGCCGGGGAATGAGCAGTTCTTC. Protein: CASRLQGAPGNEQFF.

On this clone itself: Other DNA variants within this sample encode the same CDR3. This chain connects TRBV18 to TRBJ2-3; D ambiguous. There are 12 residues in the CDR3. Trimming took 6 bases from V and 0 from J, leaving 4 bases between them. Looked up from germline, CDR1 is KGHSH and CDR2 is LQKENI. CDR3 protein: CASSPSTDTQYF. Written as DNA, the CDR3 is TGTGCCAGCTCCCCTAGCACAGATACGCAGTATTTT.

CDR3: CASSPRTSGGKETQYF. DNA of the CDR3: TGTGCCAGCTCACCTAGGACTAGCGGGGGGAAAGAGACCCAGTACTTC. The genes are TRBV18 and TRBJ2-5; 14 bases align to TRBD2. Germline V lookup: CDR1 KGHSH, CDR2 LQKENI. This CDR3 is 16 amino acids long. Trimming removed 3 bases from V and 3 bases from J; junction bases left unmatched: 3.

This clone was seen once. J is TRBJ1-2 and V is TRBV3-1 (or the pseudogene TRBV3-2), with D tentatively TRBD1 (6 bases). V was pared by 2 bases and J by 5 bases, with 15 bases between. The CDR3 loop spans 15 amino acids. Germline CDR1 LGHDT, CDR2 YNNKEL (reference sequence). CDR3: CASSQNARTAYGYTF. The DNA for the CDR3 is TGTGCCAGCAGCCAAAACGCCCGGACAGCTTATGGCTACACCTTC.

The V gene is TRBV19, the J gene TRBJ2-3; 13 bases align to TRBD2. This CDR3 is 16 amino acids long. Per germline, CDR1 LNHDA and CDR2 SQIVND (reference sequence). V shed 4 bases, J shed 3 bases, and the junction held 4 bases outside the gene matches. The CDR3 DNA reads TGTGCCAGTAGTAGGACTAGCGGGAGAGGTACAGATACGCAGTATTTT. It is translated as CASSRTSGRGTDTQYF.

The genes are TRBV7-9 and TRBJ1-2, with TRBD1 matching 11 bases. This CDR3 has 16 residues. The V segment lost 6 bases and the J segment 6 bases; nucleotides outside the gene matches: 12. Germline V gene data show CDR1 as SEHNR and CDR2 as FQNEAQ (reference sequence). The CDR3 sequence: CASRPTWTGGADGYTF. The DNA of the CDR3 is TGTGCCAGCAGGCCGACCTGGACAGGGGGCGCGGATGGCTACACCTTC. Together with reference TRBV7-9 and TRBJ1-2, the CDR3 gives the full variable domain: DTGVSQNPRHKITKRGQNVTFRCDPISEHNRLYWYRQTLGQGPEFLTYFQNEAQLEKSRLLSDRFSAERPKGSFSTLEIQRTEQGDSAMYLCASRPTWTGGADGYTFGSGTRLTVV.

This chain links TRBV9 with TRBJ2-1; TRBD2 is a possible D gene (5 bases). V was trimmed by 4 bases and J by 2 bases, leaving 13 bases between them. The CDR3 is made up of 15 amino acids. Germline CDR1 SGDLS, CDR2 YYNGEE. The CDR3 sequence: CASSPRRTTYNEQFF. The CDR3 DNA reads TGTGCCAGCAGCCCGAGGAGGACCACCTACAATGAGCAGTTCTTC.

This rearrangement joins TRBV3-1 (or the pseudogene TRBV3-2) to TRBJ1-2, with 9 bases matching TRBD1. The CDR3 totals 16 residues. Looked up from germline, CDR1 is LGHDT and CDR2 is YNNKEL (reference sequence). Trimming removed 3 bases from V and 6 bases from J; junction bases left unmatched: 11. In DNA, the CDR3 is TGTGCCAGCAGCCACTCCCCGGGACAGGGAGAGGATGGCTACACCTTC. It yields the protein CASSHSPGQGEDGYTF.

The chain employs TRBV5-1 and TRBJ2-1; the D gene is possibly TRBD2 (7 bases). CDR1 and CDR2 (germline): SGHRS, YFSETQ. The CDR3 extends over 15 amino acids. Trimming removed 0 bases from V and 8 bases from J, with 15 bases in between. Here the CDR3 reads CASSLGRGAGDEQFF. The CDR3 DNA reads TGCGCCAGCAGCTTGGGCCGGGGGGCCGGGGATGAGCAGTTCTTC.

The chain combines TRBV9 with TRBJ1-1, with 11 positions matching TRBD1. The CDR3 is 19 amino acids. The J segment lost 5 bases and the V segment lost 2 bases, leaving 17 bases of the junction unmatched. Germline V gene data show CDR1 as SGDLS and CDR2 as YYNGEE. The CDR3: CASSVYITGTGGKGTEAFF. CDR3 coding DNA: TGTGCCAGCAGCGTCTATATAACCGGGACAGGGGGAAAAGGAACTGAAGCTTTCTTT.

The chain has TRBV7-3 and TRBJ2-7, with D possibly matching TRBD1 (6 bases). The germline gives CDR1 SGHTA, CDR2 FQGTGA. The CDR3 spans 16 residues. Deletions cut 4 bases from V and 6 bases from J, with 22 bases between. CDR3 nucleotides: TGTGCCAGCAGCTCAACGCCGGGACAAGGCCAGGGCGAGCAGTACTTC. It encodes CASSSTPGQGQGEQYF.

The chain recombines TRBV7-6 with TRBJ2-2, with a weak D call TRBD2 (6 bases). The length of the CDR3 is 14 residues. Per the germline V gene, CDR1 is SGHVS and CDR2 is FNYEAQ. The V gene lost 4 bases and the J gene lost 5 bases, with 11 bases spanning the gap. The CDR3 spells CASSWTEGTGELFF. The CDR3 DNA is TGTGCCAGCAGCTGGACGGAGGGAACCGGGGAGCTGTTTTTT.

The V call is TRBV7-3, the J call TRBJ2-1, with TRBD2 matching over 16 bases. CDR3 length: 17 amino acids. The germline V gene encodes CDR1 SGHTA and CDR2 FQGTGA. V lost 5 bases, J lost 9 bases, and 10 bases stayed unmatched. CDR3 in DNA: TGTGCCAGCAGCGAGAGGGGCGGGACTAGCGGGAGGGTTGAGCAGTTCTTC. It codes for CASSERGGTSGRVEQFF.

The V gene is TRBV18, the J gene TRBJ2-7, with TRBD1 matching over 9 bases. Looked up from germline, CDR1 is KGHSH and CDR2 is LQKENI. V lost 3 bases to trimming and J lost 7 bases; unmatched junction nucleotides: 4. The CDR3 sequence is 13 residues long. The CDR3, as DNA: TGTGCCAGCTCACCCAGGGACAGGGAGGAGCAGTACTTC. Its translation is CASSPRDREEQYF.

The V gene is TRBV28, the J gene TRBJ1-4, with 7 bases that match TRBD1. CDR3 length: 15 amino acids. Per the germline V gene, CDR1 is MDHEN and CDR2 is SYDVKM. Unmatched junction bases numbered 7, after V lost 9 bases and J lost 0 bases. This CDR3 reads CASRTGDATNEKLFF. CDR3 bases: TGTGCCAGTAGGACAGGTGATGCAACTAATGAAAAACTGTTTTTT.

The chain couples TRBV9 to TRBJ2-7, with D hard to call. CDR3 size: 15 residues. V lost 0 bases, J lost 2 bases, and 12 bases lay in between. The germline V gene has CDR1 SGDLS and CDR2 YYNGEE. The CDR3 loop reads CASSVAPLAPYEQYF. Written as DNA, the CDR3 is TGTGCCAGCAGCGTAGCCCCCCTGGCCCCCTACGAGCAGTACTTC.

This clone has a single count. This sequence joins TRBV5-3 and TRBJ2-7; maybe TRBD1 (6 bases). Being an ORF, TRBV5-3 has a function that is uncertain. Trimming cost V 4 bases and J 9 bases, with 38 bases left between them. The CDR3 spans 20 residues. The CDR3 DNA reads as TGTGCCAGAAGCACGATTCGACAGGCGAACACCAGCCCCATGTTACCGGGGCAGTACTTC. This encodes CARSTIRQANTSPMLPGQYF.

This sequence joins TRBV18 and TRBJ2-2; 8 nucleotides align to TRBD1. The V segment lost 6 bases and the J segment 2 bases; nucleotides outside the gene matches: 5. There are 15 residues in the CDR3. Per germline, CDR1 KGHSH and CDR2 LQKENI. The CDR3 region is CASSRDRGNTGELFF. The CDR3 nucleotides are TGTGCCAGCTCCCGCGACAGGGGTAACACCGGGGAGCTGTTTTTT.

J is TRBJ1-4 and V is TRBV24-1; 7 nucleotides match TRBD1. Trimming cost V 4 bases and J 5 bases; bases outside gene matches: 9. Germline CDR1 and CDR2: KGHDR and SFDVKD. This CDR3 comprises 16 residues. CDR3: CATSDLDRVGNEKLFF. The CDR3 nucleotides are TGTGCCACCAGTGACCTAGACAGGGTAGGGAATGAAAAACTGTTTTTT.

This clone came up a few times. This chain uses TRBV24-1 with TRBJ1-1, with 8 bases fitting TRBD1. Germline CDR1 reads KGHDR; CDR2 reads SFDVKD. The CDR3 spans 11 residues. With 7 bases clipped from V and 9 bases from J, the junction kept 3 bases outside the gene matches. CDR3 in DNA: TGTGCCACCAGCACAGGGGGGAAAGCTTTCTTT. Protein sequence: CATSTGGKAFF.

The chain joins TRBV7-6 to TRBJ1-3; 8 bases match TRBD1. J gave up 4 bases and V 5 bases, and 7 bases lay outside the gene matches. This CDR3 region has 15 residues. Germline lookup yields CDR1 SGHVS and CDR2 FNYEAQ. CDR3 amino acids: CASSLGQARGNTIYF. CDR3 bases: TGTGCCAGCAGCCTGGGACAGGCGAGGGGAAACACCATATATTTT.

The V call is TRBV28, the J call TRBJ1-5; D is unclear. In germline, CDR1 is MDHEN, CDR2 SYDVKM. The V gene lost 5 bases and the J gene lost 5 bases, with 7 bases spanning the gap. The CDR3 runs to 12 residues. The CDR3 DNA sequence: TGTGCCAGCAGTGATCGAGATCAGCCCCAGCATTTT. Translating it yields CASSDRDQPQHF.

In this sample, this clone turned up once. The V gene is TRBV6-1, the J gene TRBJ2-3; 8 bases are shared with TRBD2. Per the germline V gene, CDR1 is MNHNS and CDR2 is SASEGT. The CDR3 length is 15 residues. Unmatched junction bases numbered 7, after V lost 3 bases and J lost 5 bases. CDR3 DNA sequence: TGTGCCAGCAGTGACAGAAGCGGGAGAGGAGATACGCAGTATTTT. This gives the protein CASSDRSGRGDTQYF.

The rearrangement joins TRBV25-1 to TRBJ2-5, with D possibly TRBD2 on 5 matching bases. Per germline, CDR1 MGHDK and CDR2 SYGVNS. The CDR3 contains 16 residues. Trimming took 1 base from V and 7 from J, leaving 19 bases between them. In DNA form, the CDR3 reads TGTGCCAGCAGTGAATCCGGCTCTAGAGGGTTGGGGACCCAGTACTTC. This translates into CASSESGSRGLGTQYF.

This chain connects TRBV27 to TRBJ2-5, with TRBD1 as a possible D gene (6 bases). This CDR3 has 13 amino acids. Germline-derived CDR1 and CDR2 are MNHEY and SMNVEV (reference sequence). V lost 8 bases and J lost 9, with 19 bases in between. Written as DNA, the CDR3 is TGTGCCAGCCGCCTTTTGGGGGCCCCAGCCCAGTACTTC. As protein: CASRLLGAPAQYF.

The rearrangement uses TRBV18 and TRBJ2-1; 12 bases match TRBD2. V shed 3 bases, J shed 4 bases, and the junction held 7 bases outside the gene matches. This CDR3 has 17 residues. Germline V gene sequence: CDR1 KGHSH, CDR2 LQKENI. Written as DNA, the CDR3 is TGTGCCAGCTCACCTCCTCGGACTAGCGGGAATTACAATGAGCAGTTCTTC. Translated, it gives CASSPPRTSGNYNEQFF.